This record covers a single TCR beta chain. What antigen it recognizes has not been identified. Base qualities are not recorded, but no much larger clone differs from it by a single base. High-throughput TCR beta sequencing profiled peripheral blood CD8+ and CD4+ T cells from healthy donors, Susac syndrome patients and multiple sclerosis patients. The multiple sclerosis controls were treatment-naive patients whose relapsing-remitting disease, either stable or active, fulfilled the revised McDonald criteria. Bulk CD8+ and CD4+ T cells were purified magnetically by negative isolation, whereas CD8+ TEMRA cells were enriched by FACS. Blood was drawn into EDTA tubes, processed within 24 hours, and PBMCs were isolated by density gradient centrifugation. PBMCs destined for TCR sequencing were cryopreserved in liquid nitrogen and later thawed in a 37 °C water bath. Purity of sorted or isolated CD4+, CD8+ and CD8+ TEMRA cells was at least 90%.

The CDR3, cysteine through phenylalanine, is 14 amino acids long. The entry retains the CDR3 DNA only, 42 bases that are in frame from base 1. V sheds 0 bases and J sheds 4 bases, leaving 9 bases between their ends. Reading the germline V gene (reference sequence) gives CDR1 LGHDT and CDR2 YNNKEL. RNA was extracted using the RNeasy kit, and about 0.5 to 1 microgram was reverse transcribed with random hexamers. The immunoSEQ multiplex PCR assay, which covers 54 Vbeta and 13 Jbeta segments, was used to amplify TCR beta CDR3 regions. PCR amplification bias was corrected by using a synthetic template baseline for primer optimization and computational correction. On the authors' methods: Only productive sequences were kept, with reads annotated to V, D and J genes according to IMGT and analyzed in immunoSEQ Analyzer. Clonality was calculated as one minus the Shannon entropy normalized by log2 of the number of productive unique sequences. For each patient and control, public and private clones were evaluated within the 100 most prevalent clones. Clones were defined as Susac-specific when absent from the healthy and MS cohorts, from about 970 published viral clones and from other ImmuneACCESS disease sequences. The public reads were reanalyzed by TCRdb: fastp trimming at Q25, MiXCR alignment, in-frame beta chains only. Each entry is one CDR3 protein sequence, shown with its most common DNA and genes. TCRdb's processing, not the authors', yielded these V and J calls. This sample comprises fewer than 250,000 distinct CDR3 sequences, more than 85% of them detected only once. The top ten clonotypes cover less than 0.15% of the sample.

The data were obtained in a study of CD8 T cells in Susac syndrome (dated by TCRdb to between 2018 and 2021). Turning to the overall study: Whether CD8+ T cell activation and differentiation in Susac syndrome was antigen driven was tested using repertoire sequencing. CD8+ T cell repertoire clonality was compared between over 9 healthy donors, some 14 Susac syndrome patients and roughly 15 multiple sclerosis patients.

General findings and caveats noted by the study authors: The study acknowledged that relatively few individuals were included in the TCR sequencing and HLA analysis.

The TCR originated in a human donor with multiple sclerosis. The material sequenced was CD8+ T cells from PBMCs. The chain links TRBV3-1 with TRBJ1-2; the best D guess is TRBD1, with 5 bases matching. The CDR3 reads as follows: CASSQDSGSYGYTF. The base sequence is TGTGCCAGCAGCCAAGATTCAGGGAGCTATGGCTACACCTTC.